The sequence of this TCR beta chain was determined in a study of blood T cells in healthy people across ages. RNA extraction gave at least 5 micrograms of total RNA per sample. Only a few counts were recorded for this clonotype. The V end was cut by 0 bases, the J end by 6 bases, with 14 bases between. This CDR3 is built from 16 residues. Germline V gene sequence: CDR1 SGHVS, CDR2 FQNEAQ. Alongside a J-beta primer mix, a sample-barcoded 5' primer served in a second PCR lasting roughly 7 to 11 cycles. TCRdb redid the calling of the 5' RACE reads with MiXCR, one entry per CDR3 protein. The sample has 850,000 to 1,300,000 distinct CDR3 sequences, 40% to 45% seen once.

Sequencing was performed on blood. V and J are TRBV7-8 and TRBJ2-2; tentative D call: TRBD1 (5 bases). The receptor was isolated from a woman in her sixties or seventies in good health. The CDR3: CASSLAGLTGPGELFF. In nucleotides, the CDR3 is TGTGCCAGCAGCTTAGCAGGGCTTACAGGCCCCGGGGAGCTGTTTTTT.